This T cell receptor beta chain originates from a study of T cells in women clearing cervical HPV infection. Whole-study context: With HLA typing for only a few women, HLA confounding remains possible. Study-wide findings and caveats: TRBV6-7 abundance was lower in cases than controls (about 0.099% versus 0.16%). It is unknown whether associations predate infection; no effector/memory or HPV-specific sorting.

TCRdb's copy holds only in-frame clones and misses some; the assay was immunoSEQ multiplex PCR. Listed are around 25,000 clones; around 10% falls within the top ten. V shed 7 bases and J 4 bases; nucleotides not matched to a gene: 8. This CDR3 is 15 amino acids long. Germline CDR1 and CDR2: MNHEY and SVGEGT. Turning to this clone: Its specificity is not known. The read halts 3 residues ahead of the CDR3 end, with the missing end drawn from the germline J gene.

The sequenced sample consisted of blood buffy coat. The sequence was collected from a woman between 18 and 70 years old with a cervical HPV16 infection that either progressed to CIN3+ or cleared (not recorded which). The chain recombines TRBV6-2 or TRBV6-3 with TRBJ2-2; 8 bases match TRBD2. The CDR3 loop reads CASIDGGAGTGELFF. The DNA read from the CDR3 is TGTGCCAGCATCGACGGGGGGGCAGGCACCGGGGAG.